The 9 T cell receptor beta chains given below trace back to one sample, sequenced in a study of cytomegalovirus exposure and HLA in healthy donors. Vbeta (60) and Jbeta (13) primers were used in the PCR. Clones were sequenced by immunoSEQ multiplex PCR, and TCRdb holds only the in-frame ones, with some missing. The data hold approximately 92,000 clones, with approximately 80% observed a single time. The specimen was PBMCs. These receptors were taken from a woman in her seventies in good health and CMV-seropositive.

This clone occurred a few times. CDR3 in DNA: TGTGCCAGCAGTACAGCGCCCCAGGGACAGGGGATAAAGACCCAGTACTTC. This encodes CASSTAPQGQGIKTQYF. V gene TRBV7-2 combines with J gene TRBJ2-5; 10 bases align to TRBD1. CDR3 length equals 17 residues. The ends lost 6 bases at V and 6 bases at J; junction bases unmatched: 16. Germline values: CDR1 SGHTA, CDR2 FQGNSA.

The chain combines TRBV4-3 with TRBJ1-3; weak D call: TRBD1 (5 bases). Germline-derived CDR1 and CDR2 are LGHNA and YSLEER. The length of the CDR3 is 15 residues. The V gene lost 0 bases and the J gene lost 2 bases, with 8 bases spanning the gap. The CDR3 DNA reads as TGCGCCAGCAGCCAAGATTGGGGGGCTGGAAACACCATATATTTT. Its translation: CASSQDWGAGNTIYF.

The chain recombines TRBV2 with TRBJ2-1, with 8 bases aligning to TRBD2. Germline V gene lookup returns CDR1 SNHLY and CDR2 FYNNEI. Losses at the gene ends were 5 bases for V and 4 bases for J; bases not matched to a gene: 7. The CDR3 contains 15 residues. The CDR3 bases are TGTGCCAGCAGTTCACCCGGGACTAGATACAATGAGCAGTTCTTC. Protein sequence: CASSSPGTRYNEQFF.

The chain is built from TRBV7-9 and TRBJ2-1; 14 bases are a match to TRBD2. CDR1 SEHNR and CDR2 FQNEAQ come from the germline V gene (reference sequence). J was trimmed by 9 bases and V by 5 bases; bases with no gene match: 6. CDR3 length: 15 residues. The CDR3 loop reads CASSRGTSGSSEQFF. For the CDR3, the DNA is TGTGCCAGCAGCCGAGGGACTAGCGGGAGTAGTGAGCAGTTCTTC. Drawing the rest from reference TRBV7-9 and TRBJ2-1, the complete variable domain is DTGVSQNPRHKITKRGQNVTFRCDPISEHNRLYWYRQTLGQGPEFLTYFQNEAQLEKSRLLSDRFSAERPKGSFSTLEIQRTEQGDSAMYLCASSRGTSGSSEQFFGPGTRLTVL.

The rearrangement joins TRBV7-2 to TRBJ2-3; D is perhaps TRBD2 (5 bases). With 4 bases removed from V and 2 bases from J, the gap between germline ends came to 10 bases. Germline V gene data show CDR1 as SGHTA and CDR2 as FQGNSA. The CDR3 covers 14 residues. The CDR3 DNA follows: TGTGCCAGCAGCTCCGAGCGGATCACAGATACGCAGTATTTT. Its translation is CASSSERITDTQYF.

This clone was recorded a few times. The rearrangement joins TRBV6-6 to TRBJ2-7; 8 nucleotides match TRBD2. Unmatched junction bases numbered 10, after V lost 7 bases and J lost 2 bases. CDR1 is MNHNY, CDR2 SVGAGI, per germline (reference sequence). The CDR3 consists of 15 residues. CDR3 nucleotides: TGTGCCAGCAACCCCGAACTAGCGGTTCCCTACGAGCAGTACTTC. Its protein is CASNPELAVPYEQYF.

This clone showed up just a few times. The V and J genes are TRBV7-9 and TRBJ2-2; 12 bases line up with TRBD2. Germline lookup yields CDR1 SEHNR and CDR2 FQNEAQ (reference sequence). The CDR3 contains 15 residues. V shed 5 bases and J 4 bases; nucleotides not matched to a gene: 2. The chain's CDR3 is CASSPGLAGTGELFF. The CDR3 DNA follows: TGTGCCAGCAGCCCGGGACTAGCGGGCACCGGGGAGCTGTTTTTT.

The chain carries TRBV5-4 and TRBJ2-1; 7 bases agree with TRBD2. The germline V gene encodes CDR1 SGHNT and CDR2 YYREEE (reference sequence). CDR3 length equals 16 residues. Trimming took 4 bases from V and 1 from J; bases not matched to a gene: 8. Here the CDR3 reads CASSPTGGSSYNEQFF. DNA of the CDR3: TGTGCCAGCAGCCCCACCGGGGGGAGTTCCTACAATGAGCAGTTCTTC.

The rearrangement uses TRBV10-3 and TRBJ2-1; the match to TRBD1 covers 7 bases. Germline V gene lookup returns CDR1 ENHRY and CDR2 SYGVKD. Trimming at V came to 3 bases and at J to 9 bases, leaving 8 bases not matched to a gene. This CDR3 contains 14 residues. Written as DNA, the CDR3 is TGTGCCATCAGTGATCGACAGGGAGAGACTGAGCAGTTCTTC. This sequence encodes CAISDRQGETEQFF.